This T cell receptor beta chain emerged from a study of T cell clones after liver transplantation. Overall study: Three of the eight recipients were HCV-positive; the rest had non-autoimmune, non-viral transplant indications. Regarding the study as a whole: Graft donor-reactive T cells possibly entered the graft instead of undergoing deletion.

Method: immunoSEQ multiplex PCR; TCRdb's copy keeps in-frame clones and lacks some. Of tens of thousands of clones listed, about two thirds are singletons. This clone has a single count. Antigen specificity is unknown. The V and J ends lost 3 bases and 5 bases, in that order; junction bases with no gene match: 6. Germline V gene sequence: CDR1 LNHNV, CDR2 YYDKDF (reference sequence). The CDR3 extends over 16 amino acids. J is TRBJ2-3 and V is TRBV15; 12 bases are shared with TRBD2. This specimen consisted of CD4+ T cells from blood, obtained at the approximately 16-month timepoint. The receptor was derived from a human patient who received a liver transplant. A subset of T cells may come from the graft donor. CDR3 nucleotide sequence: TGTGCCACCAGCAGGTCTAGCGGGGGGGCCGGAGATACGCAGTATTTT. The encoded protein is CATSRSSGGAGDTQYF. Drawing the rest from reference TRBV15 and TRBJ2-3, the complete variable domain is DAMVIQNPRYQVTQFGKPVTLSCSQTLNHNVMYWYQQKSSQAPKLLFHYYDKDFNNEADTPDNFQSRRPNTSFCFLDIRSPGLGDTAMYLCATSRSSGGAGDTQYFGPGTRLTVL.